What follows are 19 T cell receptor beta chains derived from one specimen sequenced in a study of sequential checkpoint blockade in melanoma. The assay was immunoSEQ multiplex PCR, and TCRdb's table has in-frame clones only and misses some. This sample yields roughly 23,000 clones, of which around two thirds are seen a single time; under 20% belongs to the top ten. Treatment indicated: randomized to nivolumab then ipilimumab (arm A) or the reverse (arm B). The sequenced sample was CD8+ T cells sorted from blood (inferred from file names), obtained from a patient given nivolumab and ipilimumab in sequence. These receptors were collected from a human donor with melanoma.

The V gene is TRBV19, the J gene TRBJ1-5, with TRBD1 as a possible D gene (6 bases). CDR3 length: 17 residues. The germline CDR1 and CDR2 sequences are LNHDA and SQIVND (reference sequence). V lost 3 bases, J lost 0 bases, and 15 bases lay in between. This CDR3 is CASSIPTGPYSNQPQHF. The CDR3, as DNA: TGTGCCAGTAGTATCCCGACAGGCCCTTATAGCAATCAGCCCCAGCATTTT.

In nucleotides, the CDR3 is TGTGCCAGCAGCTTGACCAGGGGGCAGTTGTTAGACGAGCAGTACTTC. This gives the protein CASSLTRGQLLDEQYF. This sequence joins TRBV7-9 and TRBJ2-7; 8 nucleotides agree with TRBD1. Germline assignment: CDR1 SEHNR and CDR2 FQNEAQ (reference sequence). The CDR3 runs to 16 residues. V lost 3 bases to trimming and J lost 5 bases; unmatched junction nucleotides: 12.

The J gene is TRBJ2-3, the V gene TRBV28; TRBD1 matches 8 bases. In germline, CDR1 is MDHEN, CDR2 SYDVKM. This CDR3 is built from 15 residues. Germline trimming cut 5 bases from V and 3 bases from J; bases unmatched to any gene: 7. CDR3 sequence: CASSGGQGGTDTQYF. CDR3 in DNA: TGTGCCAGCAGTGGAGGACAGGGAGGAACAGATACGCAGTATTTT.

V and J are TRBV4-1 and TRBJ2-5; 8 nucleotides match TRBD1. Germline lookup yields CDR1 MGHRA and CDR2 YSYEKL. Trimming at V came to 6 bases and at J to 4 bases, leaving 7 bases not matched to a gene. The CDR3 extends over 14 amino acids. The CDR3 sequence is CASRTGTGGETQYF. CDR3 bases: TGCGCCAGCAGAACCGGGACAGGAGGAGAGACCCAGTACTTC.

The rearrangement joins TRBV7-8 to TRBJ1-1, with D maybe TRBD1 (5 bases). The CDR3 has 18 residues. Germline V gene sequence: CDR1 SGHVS, CDR2 FQNEAQ. The V end lost 0 bases, the J end lost 5 bases, and 22 bases lay between the germline ends. The CDR3 loop is CASSLAAWGPGKGTEAFF. The CDR3 nucleotides are TGTGCCAGCAGCTTAGCGGCCTGGGGCCCAGGGAAGGGAACTGAAGCTTTCTTT.

A few counts support this clone. The genes are TRBV7-8 and TRBJ1-3; no firm D call. This CDR3 comprises 15 residues. Germline CDR1 SGHVS, CDR2 FQNEAQ. V lost 4 bases, J lost 0 bases, and 10 bases lay in between. The CDR3 reads CASSSTTFSGNTIYF. The CDR3 coding sequence is TGTGCCAGCAGCTCTACGACATTCTCTGGAAACACCATATATTTT.

The gene calls are TRBV7-8 and TRBJ2-3; 11 positions agree with TRBD2. Unmatched junction bases numbered 15, after V lost 3 bases and J lost 4 bases. The germline V gene has CDR1 SGHVS and CDR2 FQNEAQ. The CDR3 length is 19 residues. In DNA form, the CDR3 reads TGTGCCAGCAGCTTTTCCCGAGTAGCGGGGGGGGCAAGAGCAGATACGCAGTATTTT. Its translation: CASSFSRVAGGARADTQYF.

This clone appeared a few times. The chain employs TRBV5-1 and TRBJ2-2; TRBD2 matches 13 bases. The CDR3 has 15 amino acids. CDR1 is SGHRS and CDR2 is YFSETQ in the germline V gene. Trimming took 3 bases from V and 6 from J; bases not matched to a gene: 2. The CDR3 DNA reads TGCGCCAGCAGCTCGACTAGCGGGGGGTCCGGGGAGCTGTTTTTT. Its translation: CASSSTSGGSGELFF.

The J gene is TRBJ2-5, the V gene TRBV11-2; tentatively, D is TRBD2 (5 bases). The CDR3 covers 14 residues. Germline CDR1 SGHAT, CDR2 FQNNGV. Trimming removed 3 bases from V and 3 bases from J, with 11 bases in between. The CDR3 loop reads CASSLGALEETQYF. CDR3 coding DNA: TGTGCCAGCAGCTTGGGAGCACTGGAAGAGACCCAGTACTTC.

V and J are TRBV9 and TRBJ1-2; D possibly corresponds to TRBD1 (6 bases). The CDR3 is made up of 13 amino acids. Deletions cut 7 bases from V and 2 bases from J, with 12 bases between. The V gene's germline CDR1 is SGDLS and CDR2 YYNGEE. The CDR3 DNA sequence: TGTGCCAGCGGCAAGACAGGCAACTATGGCTACACCTTC. It encodes CASGKTGNYGYTF.

This clone was seen only a few times. The chain uses TRBV2 and TRBJ1-2, with D tentatively TRBD1 (5 bases). Germline-derived CDR1 and CDR2 are SNHLY and FYNNEI. The CDR3 runs 12 residues. Trimming pared 3 bases from V and 4 bases from J, leaving 6 bases between. The CDR3 sequence is CASSEGGYGYTF. CDR3 in DNA: TGTGCCAGCAGTGAGGGGGGCTATGGCTACACCTTC.

The rearrangement joins TRBV10-3 to TRBJ2-1; D uncertain. The V end lost 2 bases, the J end lost 2 bases, and 13 bases lay between the germline ends. The CDR3 is made up of 16 amino acids. From germline, CDR1 is ENHRY and CDR2 SYGVKD. DNA of the CDR3: TGTGCCATCAGTGAGAGTTGGAGCCCTCCCTACAATGAGCAGTTCTTC. It codes for CAISESWSPPYNEQFF.

V is TRBV27 and J is TRBJ2-2, with no clear D. CDR1 and CDR2 (germline): MNHEY, SMNVEV (reference sequence). V lost 7 bases and J 3 bases, leaving 3 bases between the germline ends. This CDR3 has 11 amino acids. CDR3 residues: CASTDTGELFF. The CDR3 bases are TGTGCCAGCACTGACACCGGGGAGCTGTTTTTT.

This clone was counted between two and nine times. The chain combines TRBV4-3 with TRBJ2-7, with a weak D call TRBD2 (6 bases). Between the trimmed V and J ends, which lost 3 bases and 2 bases, there was a span of 14 bases. The CDR3 totals 15 residues. Germline V gene data show CDR1 as LGHNA and CDR2 as YSLEER. The CDR3 sequence is CASSHLLASTYEQYF. The DNA for the CDR3 is TGCGCCAGCAGCCATCTTCTAGCGAGTACCTACGAGCAGTACTTC.

The chain couples TRBV5-4 to TRBJ1-2, with no clear D. V was trimmed by 2 bases and J by 0 bases, leaving 8 bases between them. This CDR3 is built from 14 residues. The germline V gene encodes CDR1 SGHNT and CDR2 YYREEE (reference sequence). CDR3: CASSFGPANYGYTF. The DNA for the CDR3 is TGTGCCAGCAGCTTTGGTCCGGCTAACTATGGCTACACCTTC. Drawing the rest from reference TRBV5-4 and TRBJ1-2, the complete variable domain is ETGVTQSPTHLIKTRGQQVTLRCSSQSGHNTVSWYQQALGQGPQFIFQYYREEENGRGNFPPRFSGLQFPNYSSELNVNALELDDSALYLCASSFGPANYGYTFGSGTRLTVV.

V and J are TRBV9 and TRBJ1-4; D possibly corresponds to TRBD1 (5 bases). V was shortened by 4 bases and J by 7 bases, with 11 bases between the two germline ends. CDR1 and CDR2 from the germline V gene are SGDLS and YYNGEE. The CDR3 runs to 13 residues. The CDR3 here is CASSPGGGEKLFF. CDR3 DNA: TGTGCCAGCAGCCCCGGGGGGGGTGAAAAACTGTTTTTT.

This clone showed up just a few times. The V and J genes are TRBV4-1 and TRBJ1-2; weak D call: TRBD1 (6 bases). The CDR3 spans 16 residues. Per germline, CDR1 MGHRA and CDR2 YSYEKL. Trimming cost V 1 base and J 3 bases, with 15 bases left between them. In DNA form, the CDR3 reads TGCGCCAGCAGCCAAGGGGAGGGTCAGGGGCACTATGGCTACACCTTC. It yields the protein CASSQGEGQGHYGYTF.

The J gene is TRBJ1-1, the V gene TRBV7-3; 8 nucleotides match TRBD1. The CDR3 is made up of 14 amino acids. With 3 bases clipped from V and 3 bases from J, the junction kept 3 bases outside the gene matches. Germline CDR1 and CDR2: SGHTA and FQGTGA. The CDR3 nucleotides read TGTGCCAGCAGCTTTGCAGGGGGCGACACTGAAGCTTTCTTT. It encodes CASSFAGGDTEAFF.

This clone turned up a few times. J is TRBJ2-3 and V is TRBV28; 8 nucleotides align to TRBD1. The CDR3 runs 16 residues. V shed 5 bases, J shed 5 bases, and the junction held 12 bases outside the gene matches. Germline-derived CDR1 and CDR2 are MDHEN and SYDVKM. The CDR3 region is CASSLGDRTGGDTQYF. DNA of the CDR3: TGTGCCAGCAGTCTAGGGGACAGGACCGGTGGAGATACGCAGTATTTT.